Following are 4 T cell receptor beta chains from one sample sequenced in a study of cytotoxic CD8 clonotypes in ibrutinib-treated CLL listed by TCRdb under 2021. The time point label corresponds to: 12 months on ibrutinib. Receptors were amplified or captured by the immunoSEQ multiplex PCR assay. TCRdb carries this immuneACCESS record with in-frame sequences only. Its versions omit some clonotypes, under half of them owing to an unresolved V gene in the studies checked, with the rest unexplained. For this sample the table gives 150,000 to 200,000 clones, of which approximately 77% were detected only once. The top ten hold about 2% of the sample. This sample comprised PBMCs, obtained after 12 months of ibrutinib treatment. These receptors all come from a human donor with chronic lymphocytic leukemia.

The CDR3 DNA reads as TGTGCCAGCAGCCCCGTGGGTTTTGGTAGCAATCAGCCCCAGCATTTT. It codes for CASSPVGFGSNQPQHF. The J gene is TRBJ1-5, the V gene TRBV7-2; D call uncertain. Germline CDR1 is SGHTA and CDR2 is FQGNSA. V was cut by 5 bases and J by 0 bases, with 14 bases left in between. This CDR3 has 16 amino acids.

This sequence joins TRBV4-1 and TRBJ2-1; 9 nucleotides match TRBD2. Germline V lookup: CDR1 MGHRA, CDR2 YSYEKL. The CDR3 is 17 amino acids. V was clipped by 3 bases and J by 8 bases; unmatched bases: 14. CDR3 sequence reads: CASSQSMGRGGPHEQFF. The CDR3 region has the DNA TGCGCCAGCAGCCAGTCGATGGGGCGGGGGGGCCCCCATGAGCAGTTCTTC.

The V gene is TRBV2, the J gene TRBJ2-1; TRBD1 is a possible D gene (5 bases). The CDR3 sequence is 15 residues long. Germline CDR1 and CDR2: SNHLY and FYNNEI. V lost 2 bases and J lost 3, with 11 bases in between. CDR3 sequence: CASSEQGASYNEQFF. CDR3 bases: TGTGCCAGCAGTGAACAAGGGGCTAGCTACAATGAGCAGTTCTTC.

This chain links TRBV2 with TRBJ2-3; the match to TRBD2 covers 7 bases. CDR1 and CDR2 (germline): SNHLY, FYNNEI. Unmatched junction bases numbered 6, after V lost 9 bases and J lost 0 bases. The CDR3 has 14 residues. The CDR3 region is CASKLAPSTDTQYF. For the CDR3, the DNA is TGTGCCAGTAAACTAGCGCCTAGCACAGATACGCAGTATTTT.